The sequence of this T cell receptor (beta chain) was determined in a study of shared T cell receptors in the human thymus. This CDR3 is built from 16 residues. The V gene's germline CDR1 is MDHEN and CDR2 SYDVKM. Trimming pared 4 bases from V and 1 base from J, leaving 16 bases between. Method: immunoSEQ multiplex PCR; TCRdb's copy keeps in-frame clones and lacks some. Here the sample spans 500,000 to 850,000 clones, around 87% being singletons. These records were also assigned to another study, of human thymus T cells. This second study says: Thymus tissue for the work was resected from patients undergoing corrective heart surgery. Biased V and J segment usage appeared in thymus and peripheral blood. Unrelated people showed highly overlapping thymic repertoires, related research reported.

This TCR was recovered from a boy under two years old with a congenital heart defect. Sample: thymocytes. The rearrangement links TRBV28 to TRBJ1-2; possibly TRBD1 for D (5 bases). The CDR3, as DNA: TGTGCCAGCAGTTGGAGAAACGGGGGGGATAACTATGGCTACACCTTC. Translating gives CASSWRNGGDNYGYTF.